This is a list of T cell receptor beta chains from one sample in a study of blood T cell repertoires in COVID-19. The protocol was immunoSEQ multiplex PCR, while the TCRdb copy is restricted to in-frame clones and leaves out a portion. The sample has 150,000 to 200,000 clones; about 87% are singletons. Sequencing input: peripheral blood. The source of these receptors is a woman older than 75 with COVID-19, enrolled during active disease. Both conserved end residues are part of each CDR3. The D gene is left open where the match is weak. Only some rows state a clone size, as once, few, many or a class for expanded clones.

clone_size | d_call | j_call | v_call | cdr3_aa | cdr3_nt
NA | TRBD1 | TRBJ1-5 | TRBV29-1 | CSVADRGNQPQHF | TGCAGCGTTGCGGACAGGGGGAATCAGCCCCAGCATTTT
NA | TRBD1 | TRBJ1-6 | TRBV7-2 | CASSSPGGDSPLHF | TGTGCCAGCAGCTCCCCAGGGGGAGATTCACCCCTCCACTTT
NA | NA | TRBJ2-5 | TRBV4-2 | CASQQGWGETQYF | TGTGCCAGCCAACAGGGCTGGGGGGAGACCCAGTACTTC
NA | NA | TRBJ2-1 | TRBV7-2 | CASSPDGHTRDEQFF | TGTGCCAGCAGTCCAGATGGCCACACGCGGGATGAGCAGTTCTTC
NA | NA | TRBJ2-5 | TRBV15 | CATSRVRTEETQYF | TGTGCCACCAGCAGAGTGAGGACAGAAGAGACCCAGTACTTC
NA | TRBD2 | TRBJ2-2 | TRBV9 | CASSVSSGSLGGELFF | TGTGCCAGCAGCGTATCTAGCGGGAGTTTGGGCGGGGAGCTGTTTTTT
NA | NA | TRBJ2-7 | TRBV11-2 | CASSWTPGYEQYF | TGTGCCAGCAGCTGGACACCGGGTTACGAGCAGTACTTC
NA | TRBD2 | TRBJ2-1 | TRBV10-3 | CAISPSSGSGDNEQFF | TGTGCCATCAGTCCCTCTAGCGGGAGCGGCGACAATGAGCAGTTCTTC
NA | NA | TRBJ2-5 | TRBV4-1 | CASSQWGEVSLETQYF | TGCGCCAGCAGCCAATGGGGGGAAGTGTCGTTAGAGACCCAGTACTTC
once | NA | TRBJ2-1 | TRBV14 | CASSQGSSGRYNEQFF | TGTGCCAGCAGCCAAGGATCTTCAGGGCGATACAATGAGCAGTTCTTC